This passage covers 20 T cell receptor beta chains from one sample sequenced in a study of CD8 T cells in ankylosing spondylitis. Study-wide results and limits: There was a TCR beta motif, made of fewer than 10 highly homologous variants, that appeared characteristic of ankylosing spondylitis blood.

For these receptors, no antigen is known. Via MiXCR, TCRdb re-called the 5' RACE reads, giving one row per CDR3 protein. This repertoire shows about 800,000 distinct CDR3 sequences, 10% to 15% found once; its top ten account for about 0.5%. Sequenced sample: blood, either unsorted or a sorted T cell fraction (not recorded which). The origin of the receptors is a male donor with ankylosing spondylitis.

The sample holds a few counts of this clonotype. V and J are TRBV20-1 and TRBJ1-4; D may be TRBD1 (5 bases). CDR3 length: 15 amino acids. Germline CDR1 is DFQATT and CDR2 is SNEGSKA (reference sequence). V was trimmed by 0 bases and J by 7 bases, leaving 15 bases between them. The CDR3 coding sequence is TGCAGTGCTAGAGATATGACAGTGGATACTGAAAAACTGTTTTTT. Translated: CSARDMTVDTEKLFF.

This clonotype has a count of ten or more. Mismatch with germline at one junction end may stem from a read error. V is TRBV5-1 and J is TRBJ1-1, with a tentative D call TRBD1 (6 bases). The CDR3 runs to 14 residues. Germline V gene lookup returns CDR1 SGHRS and CDR2 YFSETQ. This CDR3 is CASSLLGGGTEAFF. The CDR3 nucleotides are TGTGCCAGCAGCTTATTAGGGGGGGGCACTGAAGCTTTCTTT.

The V call is TRBV5-1, the J call TRBJ2-7; 9 nucleotides match TRBD2. Germline-derived CDR1 and CDR2 are SGHRS and YFSETQ. The CDR3 is made up of 16 amino acids. The junction had 9 bases not matched to a gene; V was cut back by 3 bases and J by 2 bases. DNA for the CDR3: TGCGCCAGCAGCTCCCCCGAGCGGGGGGACCCCTACGAGCAGTACTTC. The encoded protein is CASSSPERGDPYEQYF.

The chain is built from TRBV3-1 and TRBJ1-1; D perhaps matches TRBD1 (5 bases). The CDR3 totals 15 residues. The germline gives CDR1 LGHDT, CDR2 YNNKEL (reference sequence). Trimming removed 4 bases from V and 1 base from J, with 13 bases in between. The CDR3 spells CASSRGTNRNTEAFF. The CDR3 bases are TGTGCCAGCAGCCGAGGGACCAACAGGAACACTGAAGCTTTCTTT. The full variable domain, its missing parts supplied by reference TRBV3-1 and TRBJ1-1, is DTAVSQTPKYLVTQMGNDKSIKCEQNLGHDTMYWYKQDSKKFLKIMFSYNNKELIINETVPNRFSPKSPDKAHLNLHINSLELGDSAVYFCASSRGTNRNTEAFFGQGTRLTVV.

This clonotype was picked up many times. In nucleotides, the CDR3 is TGTGCCAGCAGCTTAGATCCCCAGACCCAGTACTTC. This gives the protein CASSLDPQTQYF. The chain is built from TRBV7-6 and TRBJ2-5; D not resolved. CDR3 length equals 12 residues. Germline CDR1 SGHVS, CDR2 FNYEAQ. V was trimmed by 1 base and J by 6 bases, leaving 6 bases between them.

This chain links TRBV6-6 with TRBJ1-1; D remains unclear. CDR1 is MNHNY and CDR2 is SVGAGI in the germline V gene (reference sequence). Trimming took 4 bases from V and 7 from J, leaving 13 bases between them. This CDR3 comprises 13 residues. CDR3 coding DNA: TGTGCCAGCAGTTTAGGGCAGACTTTTGAAGCTTTCTTT. Translating gives CASSLGQTFEAFF.

The chain has TRBV9 and TRBJ2-5, with D perhaps assigned TRBD1 or TRBD2 (5 bases each). There are 16 residues in the CDR3. Looked up from germline, CDR1 is SGDLS and CDR2 is YYNGEE. Trimming took 0 bases from V and 2 from J, leaving 14 bases between them. CDR3 sequence reads: CASSVGLEGSQETQYF. The CDR3 DNA reads as TGTGCCAGCAGCGTAGGGTTAGAGGGGTCTCAAGAGACCCAGTACTTC.

This sequence joins TRBV30 and TRBJ2-3; no clear D gene. The CDR3 covers 15 residues. V lost 0 bases and J 2 bases, leaving 12 bases between the germline ends. Germline V gives CDR1 GTSNPN, CDR2 SVGIG (reference sequence). CDR3 nucleotides: TGTGCCTGGAGTGTACTTGGCCGTACCACAGATACGCAGTATTTT. Translated, it gives CAWSVLGRTTDTQYF.

This clonotype showed up just a few times. The chain uses TRBV12-3 or TRBV12-4 and TRBJ2-3; no clear D gene. Trimming removed 5 bases at V and 0 bases at J, with 12 bases between. The CDR3 runs 15 residues. CDR3 sequence (DNA): TGTGCCAGCAGTACCCACCGACCTAGCACAGATACGCAGTATTTT. Translation gives CASSTHRPSTDTQYF.

The rearrangement joins TRBV27 to TRBJ1-1; D gene uncertain. The CDR3 totals 15 residues. Germline lookup yields CDR1 MNHEY and CDR2 SMNVEV (reference sequence). V dropped 4 bases and J dropped 4 bases, with 16 bases sitting between them. The CDR3 DNA reads TGTGCCAGCAGTTCGCCGTCCCGGAGGAGCACTGAAGCTTTCTTT. This translates into CASSSPSRRSTEAFF.

In this sample, this clonotype turned up many times. The V and J genes are TRBV20-1 and TRBJ2-7, with 8 nucleotides matching TRBD2. This CDR3 comprises 14 residues. Looked up from germline, CDR1 is DFQATT and CDR2 is SNEGSKA (reference sequence). J was trimmed by 1 base and V by 4 bases; bases with no gene match: 6. This CDR3 is CSAMKLAVSYEQYF. CDR3 DNA sequence: TGCAGTGCTATGAAACTAGCGGTTTCCTACGAGCAGTACTTC.

The table lists this clonotype with a few counts. This chain uses TRBV7-2 with TRBJ2-7; TRBD1 is a possible D gene (6 bases). Germline V gene data show CDR1 as SGHTA and CDR2 as FQGNSA. V gave up 1 base and J gave up 2 bases, with 12 bases separating them. The CDR3 has 15 residues. For the CDR3, the DNA is TGTGCCAGCAGCTTAGATGCAGGGGTGACCTACGAGCAGTACTTC. It codes for CASSLDAGVTYEQYF.

This clonotype has at least ten counts. The chain employs TRBV29-1 and TRBJ2-3; D might be TRBD1 or TRBD2, each matching 5 bases. Trimming removed 4 bases from V and 0 bases from J, with 11 bases in between. Germline-derived CDR1 and CDR2 are SQVTM and ANQGSEA. This CDR3 is 14 amino acids long. The CDR3 is CSVVPGASTDTQYF. Written as DNA, the CDR3 is TGCAGCGTTGTCCCCGGGGCAAGCACAGATACGCAGTATTTT.

This chain connects TRBV6-1 to TRBJ2-1; D gene uncertain. CDR1 is MNHNS, CDR2 SASEGT, per germline. The V gene lost 6 bases and the J gene lost 8 bases, with 14 bases spanning the gap. The CDR3 consists of 13 residues. The CDR3 region has the DNA TGTGCCAGCAGCAGACACCCTGGGGATGAGCAGTTCTTC. This sequence encodes CASSRHPGDEQFF.

The chain employs TRBV5-1 and TRBJ2-5, with TRBD1 as a possible D gene (6 bases). V gave up 0 bases and J gave up 9 bases, with 18 bases separating them. Germline V gene data show CDR1 as SGHRS and CDR2 as YFSETQ. The CDR3 is 15 amino acids. The CDR3 nucleotides read TGCGCCAGCAGCTTGGTCGGGGCAGAGGGGGAAGCCCAGTACTTC. Translating gives CASSLVGAEGEAQYF.

This clonotype appeared many times. The gene calls are TRBV20-1 and TRBJ1-6, with D possibly being TRBD1 (5 bases). This CDR3 has 13 amino acids. V lost 3 bases, J lost 9 bases, and 12 bases lay in between. Germline CDR1 and CDR2: DFQATT and SNEGSKA (reference sequence). DNA for the CDR3: TGCAGTGCTAGGAGGGCCGGGGGTTCACCCCTCCACTTT. Encoded protein: CSARRAGGSPLHF.

This sequence joins TRBV6-6 and TRBJ1-1; no firm D call. Germline V gene lookup returns CDR1 MNHNY and CDR2 SVGAGI (reference sequence). V lost 2 bases, J lost 1 base, and 5 bases lay in between. This CDR3 comprises 13 residues. The CDR3 sequence is CASSYQRNTEAFF. The CDR3 nucleotides are TGTGCCAGCAGTTACCAAAGGAACACTGAAGCTTTCTTT.

This clonotype appeared many times. The CDR3 region is CASSFRVRTLPYEQYF. DNA of the CDR3: TGTGCCAGCAGCTTTAGGGTCCGTACCCTCCCCTACGAGCAGTACTTC. The rearrangement uses TRBV7-2 and TRBJ2-7; D gene unclear. From germline, CDR1 is SGHTA and CDR2 FQGNSA. This CDR3 is built from 16 residues. V was clipped by 3 bases and J by 2 bases, with 17 bases between them.

This chain links TRBV20-1 with TRBJ2-7, with TRBD1 matching 10 bases. The CDR3 length is 15 residues. Germline lookup yields CDR1 DFQATT and CDR2 SNEGSKA (reference sequence). Losses at the gene ends were 0 bases for V and 7 bases for J; bases not matched to a gene: 9. The CDR3 spells CSARDSPDRGREQYF. CDR3 nucleotide sequence: TGCAGTGCTAGAGATAGTCCGGACAGGGGGAGGGAGCAGTACTTC.

Many counts were recorded for this clonotype. The CDR3 reads CSARSPGTSTDTQYF. CDR3 in DNA: TGCAGTGCTAGATCCCCCGGGACCAGCACAGATACGCAGTATTTT. The chain joins TRBV20-1 to TRBJ2-3, with D tentatively TRBD1 or TRBD2 (5 bases each). CDR3 length: 15 residues. Germline V gene sequence: CDR1 DFQATT, CDR2 SNEGSKA (reference sequence). V was pared by 2 bases and J by 0 bases, with 12 bases between.